The sequence of this TCR beta chain was determined in a study of molecular identifiers for immune sequencing clone quantification. The study's findings and limits: Detecting spiked Jurkat TCR RNA from one cell among about a million naive cells was reportedly possible.

With listed TCR primers and previously described methods, bulk TCR libraries were prepared. TCRdb passed the PCR reads through MiXCR, listing each CDR3 protein once. This table holds about 640,000 distinct CDR3 sequences, roughly 21% found once. In regard to this clonotype: Antigen unknown.

V was clipped by 0 bases and J by 3 bases, with 7 bases between them. The CDR3 runs 14 residues. The germline V gene has CDR1 SGHDT and CDR2 YYEEEE. Sequencing was done on a sample of naive CD8+ T cells from blood, with Jurkat cell RNA spiked in. Subset noted: FACS-sorted CD8+CD4-CCR7+CD45RA+ naive T cells. This receptor was obtained from a human donor in good health. Some libraries in this study had Jurkat cell RNA spiked in. The rearrangement joins TRBV5-6 to TRBJ2-1; D unresolved. The CDR3 bases are TGTGCCAGCAGCTTGGTCTTCAGCTACAATGAGCAGTTCTTC. This gives the protein CASSLVFSYNEQFF.